Each of the 15 T cell receptor beta chains below was sequenced from the same sample in a study of response to subunit inactivated influenza vaccine. A single record per CDR3 protein comes from TCRdb applying MiXCR to the RT-PCR reads. This table holds some 640,000 distinct CDR3 sequences, about 15% found once. The sample in question was PBMCs from blood, obtained 14 to 15 days before vaccination. The receptors derive from a man in his fifties who received an inactivated influenza vaccine.

This clonotype was seen at least ten times. V gene TRBV12-3 or TRBV12-4 combines with J gene TRBJ1-4; D may be TRBD1 (6 bases). The CDR3 contains 13 residues. With 6 bases removed from V and 4 bases from J, the gap between germline ends came to 9 bases. The CDR3 nucleotides read TGTGCCAGCAGAGGGGGGATTAATGAAAAACTGTTTTTT. Amino acids: CASRGGINEKLFF.

This chain connects TRBV20-1 to TRBJ2-7, with 15 bases aligning to TRBD2. The CDR3 runs to 16 residues. V shed 6 bases, J shed 4 bases, and the junction held 10 bases outside the gene matches. Germline CDR1 reads DFQATT; CDR2 reads SNEGSKA (reference sequence). The chain's CDR3 is CSAPGLAGGMGYEQYF. Written as DNA, the CDR3 is TGCAGTGCCCCCGGACTAGCGGGGGGGATGGGGTACGAGCAGTACTTC.

This sequence joins TRBV7-9 and TRBJ2-3; 10 bases map to TRBD1. The CDR3 is 16 amino acids. Losses at the gene ends were 1 base for V and 6 bases for J; bases not matched to a gene: 7. Germline V gene data show CDR1 as SEHNR and CDR2 as FQNEAQ (reference sequence). CDR3 sequence: CASSLGDRGFSDTQYF. CDR3 sequence (DNA): TGTGCCAGCAGCTTAGGGGACAGGGGATTCTCGGATACGCAGTATTTT.

J is TRBJ2-7 and V is TRBV6-5; TRBD2 agrees at 15 bases. Germline V gene data show CDR1 as MNHEY and CDR2 as SVGAGI. The CDR3 extends over 18 amino acids. V trimming: 4 bases; J trimming: 0 bases; junction bases outside the gene matches: 7. The CDR3 coding sequence is TGTGCCAGCAGTTTTTCGGGACTAGCGGGGGGATTCTCCTACGAGCAGTACTTC. Encoded protein: CASSFSGLAGGFSYEQYF.

This CDR3 is CASSRNRYTEAFF. The CDR3 coding sequence is TGCGCCAGCAGCCGAAACAGGTACACTGAAGCTTTCTTT. The gene calls are TRBV4-3 and TRBJ1-1, with D possibly matching TRBD1 (5 bases). Germline-derived CDR1 and CDR2 are LGHNA and YSLEER. Trimming cost V 4 bases and J 3 bases, with 9 bases left between them. The CDR3 extends over 13 amino acids.

The chain has TRBV7-8 and TRBJ2-5; D is possibly TRBD2 (6 bases). The germline V and J ends were trimmed by 3 bases and 1 base, with 12 bases remaining between them. Germline loops: CDR1 SGHVS, CDR2 FQNEAQ. This CDR3 is 15 amino acids long. The CDR3 nucleotides read TGTGCCAGCAGCTTCGCCGCCGGGGGCCAAGAGACCCAGTACTTC. This gives the protein CASSFAAGGQETQYF.

The table lists this clonotype with a few counts. The genes are TRBV4-1 and TRBJ2-1, with a tentative D call TRBD2 (5 bases). The CDR3 length is 19 residues. The germline CDR1 and CDR2 sequences are MGHRA and YSYEKL. Trimming removed 3 bases at V and 0 bases at J, with 21 bases between. CDR3 in amino acids: CASSHLAKSFLSSYNEQFF. The DNA of the CDR3 is TGCGCCAGCAGCCACCTAGCCAAATCCTTTCTGAGCTCCTACAATGAGCAGTTCTTC.

A few counts support this clonotype. The rearrangement joins TRBV11-2 to TRBJ2-1; 10 positions agree with TRBD2. CDR1 and CDR2 (germline): SGHAT, FQNNGV. Unmatched junction bases numbered 6, after V lost 5 bases and J lost 8 bases. The CDR3 runs to 14 residues. CDR3 sequence (DNA): TGTGCCAGCAGCCCAACTAGCGGGATGTATGAGCAGTTCTTC. It translates to CASSPTSGMYEQFF.

This chain joins TRBV12-3 or TRBV12-4 and TRBJ2-7; TRBD1 or TRBD2 may be the D gene (5 bases each). CDR3 length equals 13 residues. V was trimmed by 11 bases and J by 5 bases, leaving 19 bases between them. CDR3 loop: CASSGQGGNEQYF. DNA for the CDR3: TGTGCCTCCTCGGGGCAGGGTGGAAACGAGCAGTACTTC.

V usage is TRBV3-1 and J usage is TRBJ1-1, with TRBD1 as a possible D gene (5 bases). Germline loops: CDR1 LGHDT, CDR2 YNNKEL (reference sequence). CDR3 length equals 16 residues. V lost 2 bases to trimming and J lost 2 bases, with 15 bases between them. The chain's CDR3 is CASSQSGRTRNTEAFF. The DNA of the CDR3 is TGTGCCAGCAGCCAATCGGGCCGGACACGTAACACTGAAGCTTTCTTT.

This clonotype was seen ten or more times. The V and J genes are TRBV7-9 and TRBJ2-1, with unresolved D. CDR3 length: 13 residues. Germline V gene sequence: CDR1 SEHNR, CDR2 FQNEAQ (reference sequence). V was cut by 2 bases and J by 5 bases, with 7 bases left in between. Here the CDR3 reads CASSLPGNNEQFF. The CDR3 coding sequence is TGTGCCAGCAGCTTACCAGGAAACAATGAGCAGTTCTTC.

The CDR3 is CASTRAGGVLREDSYNEQFF. The CDR3 DNA follows: TGTGCCAGCACCCGGGCCGGGGGAGTCTTGCGGGAGGACTCCTACAATGAGCAGTTCTTC. The J gene is TRBJ2-1, the V gene TRBV11-1, with 8 nucleotides matching TRBD2. This CDR3 has 20 residues. The ends lost 7 bases at V and 0 bases at J; junction bases unmatched: 20. The V gene's germline CDR1 is SGHAT and CDR2 FQDESV (reference sequence).

The sample holds a few counts of this clonotype. The V call is TRBV5-1, the J call TRBJ2-1; D remains ambiguous. Between the trimmed V and J ends, which lost 0 bases and 8 bases, there was a span of 12 bases. Germline CDR1 and CDR2: SGHRS and YFSETQ. The CDR3 loop spans 14 amino acids. CDR3 bases: TGCGCCAGCAGCTTGGAGGGAAAGAGAGATGAGCAGTTCTTC. Translated, it gives CASSLEGKRDEQFF.

This clonotype was seen a handful of times. This chain joins TRBV9 and TRBJ2-1, with 12 bases aligning to TRBD2. The CDR3 covers 18 residues. V was pared by 0 bases and J by 0 bases, with 4 bases of the junction left unmatched. Germline loops: CDR1 SGDLS, CDR2 YYNGEE. CDR3 DNA sequence: TGTGCCAGCAGCGTAGAGCTAGCGGGGGGGAGCTCCTACAATGAGCAGTTCTTC. It translates to CASSVELAGGSSYNEQFF.

The chain combines TRBV19 with TRBJ2-1; 9 bases align to TRBD1. This CDR3 region has 16 residues. The V and J ends lost 2 bases and 9 bases, in that order; junction bases with no gene match: 11. Germline CDR1 and CDR2: LNHDA and SQIVND (reference sequence). Here the CDR3 DNA reads TGTGCCAGTAGTATAAGGGACAGGGTGGCCGGGGGTGAGCAGTTCTTC. Translated, it gives CASSIRDRVAGGEQFF.